The sequence of this T cell receptor (beta chain) was determined in a study of tumor-infiltrating lymphocytes in primary liver carcinoma. This CDR3 spans 13 amino acids. Trimming pared 2 bases from V and 8 bases from J, leaving 13 bases between. In germline, CDR1 is DFQATT, CDR2 SNEGSKA (reference sequence). TCR beta cDNA was reverse-transcribed from 450 to 500 ng of total RNA. The reaction used a constant-region primer and ProtoScript II reverse transcriptase. Investigators got TCR beta libraries out of three nested multiplex PCR rounds, done with slightly modified ARM-PCR. Investigators reported that the first two PCR rounds, at approximately 11 cycles each, used TRBV1-TRBV30 forward primers with a C-beta reverse primer. TCRdb recomputed calls from the multiplex PCR reads with MiXCR, one row per CDR3 protein. The sample holds roughly 25,000 distinct CDR3 sequences, over 60% seen once. From about 20-30 mg of unsorted bulk tissue, DNA and RNA were co-extracted together. The patients had histopathologically diagnosed primary liver carcinoma, and their disease was treated by surgical resection.

The sample comprised liver tumor tissue from sampling region 5. The subset is: tumor region T5, tumor centre. The clonotype comes from a young woman with primary liver carcinoma and hepatitis B virus infection. The chain couples TRBV20-1 to TRBJ2-4; a weak D match, TRBD2 (6 bases). The CDR3 loop reads CSARTTTGDIQYF. As DNA, the CDR3 is TGCAGTGCTAGAACCACGACGGGAGACATTCAGTACTTC.